The source of this T cell receptor beta chain is a study of blood T cell repertoires in COVID-19. Cohorts were determined from participant-reported clinical history. Produced via immunoSEQ multiplex PCR; TCRdb's table is partial and in-frame only. The table has about 200,000 clones, about nine tenths seen once. The CDR3 consists of 15 residues. V lost 4 bases and J lost 4; bases outside the gene matches: 3. Germline V gene data show CDR1 as KGHDR and CDR2 as SFDVKD. Input material: PBMCs or T cells enriched from blood (not recorded which). The chain carries TRBV24-1 and TRBJ1-5; 10 bases are shared with TRBD1. The clonotype was recovered from a woman in her twenties or thirties who had recovered from COVID-19. Written as DNA, the CDR3 is TGTGCCACCAGTGAAGGACAGGGGGGGAATCAGCCCCAGCATTTT. Its protein is CATSEGQGGNQPQHF.